The 24 T cell receptor beta chains in this list originate from one sample, sequenced in a study of T-cell memory formation after mild COVID-19. Each CDR3 protein is one row after TCRdb ran MiXCR on the 5' RACE reads. The sample yields under 400,000 distinct CDR3 sequences, around 27% seen once. The sequenced sample was PBMCs or a T cell subset sorted from them (not recorded which). Receptors originate from an adult woman who had mild COVID-19 (a few samples of this study predate the infection). Cell type and time point are not known.

The sample holds one count of this clonotype. The J gene is TRBJ2-3, the V gene TRBV20-1; 14 bases are shared with TRBD2. CDR3 length: 18 residues. The germline V gene has CDR1 DFQATT and CDR2 SNEGSKA (reference sequence). Unmatched junction bases numbered 7, after V lost 0 bases and J lost 2 bases. CDR3 nucleotide sequence: TGCAGTGCTAGAGATGGGACTAGCGGGAGCCTTCCCACAGATACGCAGTATTTT. Translating it yields CSARDGTSGSLPTDTQYF.

This clonotype has just a few counts. J is TRBJ2-7 and V is TRBV4-3; the match to TRBD1 covers 7 bases. Trimming at V came to 1 base and at J to 4 bases, leaving 4 bases not matched to a gene. Germline CDR1 reads LGHNA; CDR2 reads YSLEER. The CDR3 has 14 residues. CDR3 nucleotides: TGCGCCAGCAGCCAAGGCGGACAGGCTTACGAGCAGTACTTC. It specifies CASSQGGQAYEQYF.

This clonotype has only a few counts. The chain uses TRBV7-8 and TRBJ2-3, with 8 positions matching TRBD2. The germline V gene encodes CDR1 SGHVS and CDR2 FQNEAQ. The J segment lost 0 bases and the V segment lost 4 bases, leaving 9 bases of the junction unmatched. The CDR3 has 17 residues. This CDR3 reads CASSYLGGALSTDTQYF. CDR3 sequence (DNA): TGTGCCAGCAGCTATCTCGGGGGGGCACTGAGCACAGATACGCAGTATTTT.

Many counts were recorded for this clonotype. V gene TRBV12-3 or TRBV12-4 combines with J gene TRBJ2-4; TRBD2 matches at 8 bases. The CDR3 contains 15 residues. V lost 3 bases to trimming and J lost 3 bases; unmatched junction nucleotides: 4. CDR3: CASSFGRGNKNIQYF. In nucleotides, the CDR3 is TGTGCCAGCAGTTTCGGGAGGGGAAACAAAAACATTCAGTACTTC.

The chain carries TRBV6-1 and TRBJ2-7; 9 nucleotides agree with TRBD1. The CDR3 runs to 14 residues. The germline V gene has CDR1 MNHNS and CDR2 SASEGT. V shed 5 bases, J shed 5 bases, and the junction held 7 bases outside the gene matches. This CDR3 reads CASSRDREYDEQYF. The DNA for the CDR3 is TGTGCCAGCAGTAGGGACAGGGAGTATGACGAGCAGTACTTC.

This chain joins TRBV9 and TRBJ1-1; D unclear. This CDR3 contains 13 residues. V was clipped by 3 bases and J by 0 bases, with 6 bases between them. CDR1 and CDR2 from the germline V gene are SGDLS and YYNGEE. The CDR3 DNA follows: TGTGCCAGCAGCGCCCGGTTGAACACTGAAGCTTTCTTT. This gives the protein CASSARLNTEAFF.

This clonotype was recorded at least ten times. The chain couples TRBV11-1 to TRBJ2-3; D may be TRBD1 or TRBD2 (6 bases each). CDR3 length equals 15 residues. Germline values: CDR1 SGHAT, CDR2 FQDESV (reference sequence). Trimming stripped 1 base from V and 1 base from J, with 9 bases between. DNA of the CDR3: TGTGCCAGCAGCTTAGGAGGGGGGCGCACAGATACGCAGTATTTT. Its translation is CASSLGGGRTDTQYF.

The CDR3 region is CASSLVSGATDTQYF. The CDR3 nucleotides read TGTGCCAGCAGCTTAGTAAGCGGAGCCACAGATACGCAGTATTTT. V and J are TRBV7-2 and TRBJ2-3; perhaps TRBD2 as D (5 bases). V was clipped by 1 base and J by 2 bases, with 10 bases between them. From germline, CDR1 is SGHTA and CDR2 FQGNSA. This CDR3 is built from 15 residues.

The chain combines TRBV5-1 with TRBJ1-1; tentatively, D is TRBD1 (6 bases). V lost 0 bases and J 6 bases, leaving 15 bases between the germline ends. CDR3 length: 15 residues. CDR1 is SGHRS and CDR2 is YFSETQ in the germline V gene. CDR3 in DNA: TGCGCCAGCAGCTTGGTGTCTGGGGGCGGCGCTGAAGCTTTCTTT. It translates to CASSLVSGGGAEAFF. The full variable domain, completed using reference TRBV5-1 and TRBJ1-1, is KAGVTQTPRYLIKTRGQQVTLSCSPISGHRSVSWYQQTPGQGLQFLFEYFSETQRNKGNFPGRFSGRQFSNSRSEMNVSTLELGDSALYLCASSLVSGGGAEAFFGQGTRLTVV.

This clonotype was recorded a few times. This chain links TRBV5-1 with TRBJ1-1, with a tentative D call TRBD1 (6 bases). Per germline, CDR1 SGHRS and CDR2 YFSETQ. This CDR3 has 14 residues. Trimming shortened V by 2 bases and J by 6 bases, and 14 bases separated the two germline ends. The CDR3 here is CASSLGGDWSEAFF. CDR3 nucleotides: TGCGCCAGCAGCTTAGGGGGGGATTGGTCTGAAGCTTTCTTT.

This clonotype was detected only a few times. V gene TRBV6-4 combines with J gene TRBJ2-2; D gene unclear. The CDR3 runs 13 residues. V was shortened by 0 bases and J by 5 bases, with 4 bases between the two germline ends. Germline CDR1 and CDR2: MRHNA and SNTAGT. CDR3 region: CASSDSGTGELFF. DNA for the CDR3: TGTGCCAGCAGTGACTCAGGGACCGGGGAGCTGTTTTTT.

This sequence joins TRBV5-1 and TRBJ2-4; TRBD1 matches 7 bases. Germline trimming cut 7 bases from V and 5 bases from J; bases unmatched to any gene: 12. This CDR3 region has 15 residues. Germline V gene lookup returns CDR1 SGHRS and CDR2 YFSETQ. CDR3 sequence (DNA): TGCGCCAGCCGTAAACTCGACAGGGACGAAAACATTCAGTACTTC. It specifies CASRKLDRDENIQYF.

CDR3 residues: CASSLDSSYGYTF. CDR3 bases: TGTGCCAGCAGCTTGGACAGCAGTTATGGCTACACCTTC. The chain couples TRBV12-3 or TRBV12-4 to TRBJ1-2; maybe TRBD1 (6 bases). V dropped 6 bases and J dropped 5 bases, with 13 bases sitting between them. The CDR3 extends over 13 amino acids.

This clonotype was observed a few times. V is TRBV5-6 and J is TRBJ2-5, with D possibly called TRBD1 or TRBD2 (6 bases each). The CDR3 extends over 15 amino acids. The V end was cut by 2 bases, the J end by 4 bases, with 15 bases between. Germline CDR1 reads SGHDT; CDR2 reads YYEEEE. The CDR3 is CASSFRPGASETQYF. The CDR3 DNA reads as TGTGCCAGCAGCTTTCGTCCGGGGGCATCAGAGACCCAGTACTTC.

V usage is TRBV5-1 and J usage is TRBJ2-7; 9 bases map to TRBD2. This CDR3 is built from 14 residues. After removal of 3 bases from V and 3 bases from J, the junction contained 4 bases not matched to a gene. Germline lookup yields CDR1 SGHRS and CDR2 YFSETQ. This CDR3 reads CASSWTSARYEQYF. The CDR3 coding sequence is TGCGCCAGCAGCTGGACTAGCGCCCGCTACGAGCAGTACTTC.

This clonotype occurred a few times. The V call is TRBV15, the J call TRBJ2-1, with 10 bases identical to TRBD2. Germline trimming cut 3 bases from V and 6 bases from J; bases unmatched to any gene: 5. Germline values: CDR1 LNHNV, CDR2 YYDKDF (reference sequence). This CDR3 is 15 amino acids long. CDR3 loop: CATSSRLAGANEQFF. The CDR3 DNA follows: TGTGCCACCAGCAGTAGGCTAGCGGGAGCCAATGAGCAGTTCTTC.

This chain joins TRBV12-3 or TRBV12-4 and TRBJ2-3; D might be TRBD1 (6 bases). Trimming took off 9 bases at V and 3 bases at J, with 13 bases between the two ends. The CDR3 runs to 13 residues. The CDR3 sequence is CASRKRGTDTQYF. For the CDR3, the DNA is TGTGCCAGTAGGAAGAGGGGGACAGATACGCAGTATTTT.

The CDR3 DNA sequence: TGCAGCGTTGCATCGGGGTTGGAAGGCTACACCTTC. It yields the protein CSVASGLEGYTF. The chain links TRBV29-1 to TRBJ1-2; D is undetermined. This CDR3 region has 12 residues. The ends were cut back, 4 bases at V and 8 bases at J, with 14 bases in the middle. Germline values: CDR1 SQVTM, CDR2 ANQGSEA.

V and J are TRBV29-1 and TRBJ2-3, with 8 nucleotides matching TRBD2. CDR1 and CDR2 from the germline V gene are SQVTM and ANQGSEA. CDR3 length: 14 amino acids. Trimming at V came to 7 bases and at J to 2 bases, leaving 8 bases not matched to a gene. For the CDR3, the DNA is TGCAGCGCCTTAGGTAGCGGGGACACAGATACGCAGTATTTT. This encodes CSALGSGDTDTQYF.

V gene TRBV7-3 combines with J gene TRBJ1-1; a possible D gene is TRBD1 (6 bases). Germline assignment: CDR1 SGHTA and CDR2 FQGTGA. The length of the CDR3 is 13 residues. With 5 bases removed from V and 7 bases from J, the gap between germline ends came to 14 bases. CDR3 amino acids: CASSPGTLSEAFF. The CDR3 bases are TGTGCCAGCAGCCCCGGGACACTAAGTGAAGCTTTCTTT.

The chain couples TRBV12-5 to TRBJ1-2; TRBD1 aligns across 9 bases. Germline trimming cut 4 bases from V and 6 bases from J; bases unmatched to any gene: 6. CDR1 and CDR2 from the germline V gene are LGHNT and FRNRAP. This CDR3 comprises 14 residues. The DNA for the CDR3 is TGTGCTAGTGGTTGGGGGGACAGGGCGGATGGCTACACCTTC. It encodes CASGWGDRADGYTF.

This chain connects TRBV5-1 to TRBJ2-5; D is undetermined. The V end lost 1 base, the J end lost 3 bases, and 7 bases lay between the germline ends. CDR3 size: 13 residues. The germline V gene has CDR1 SGHRS and CDR2 YFSETQ. The CDR3 bases are TGCGCCAGCAGCTTGCCCGAGGAAGAGACCCAGTACTTC. Translated, it gives CASSLPEEETQYF.

This clonotype has only a few counts. The V gene is TRBV4-1, the J gene TRBJ2-3; D is ambiguous. This CDR3 is 10 amino acids long. Germline V lookup: CDR1 MGHRA, CDR2 YSYEKL. The V and J ends lost 8 bases and 5 bases respectively, with 5 bases between them. The CDR3, as DNA: TGCGCCAGCGGCCGAGATACGCAGTATTTT. Translation gives CASGRDTQYF.

The gene calls are TRBV7-9 and TRBJ2-7, with D perhaps TRBD2 (6 bases). V lost 4 bases and J 0 bases, leaving 10 bases between the germline ends. Germline assignment: CDR1 SEHNR and CDR2 FQNEAQ (reference sequence). The CDR3 is 14 residues long. The CDR3 loop is CASSSGLISYEQYF. The CDR3 DNA is TGTGCCAGCAGCTCGGGACTTATCTCCTACGAGCAGTACTTC.